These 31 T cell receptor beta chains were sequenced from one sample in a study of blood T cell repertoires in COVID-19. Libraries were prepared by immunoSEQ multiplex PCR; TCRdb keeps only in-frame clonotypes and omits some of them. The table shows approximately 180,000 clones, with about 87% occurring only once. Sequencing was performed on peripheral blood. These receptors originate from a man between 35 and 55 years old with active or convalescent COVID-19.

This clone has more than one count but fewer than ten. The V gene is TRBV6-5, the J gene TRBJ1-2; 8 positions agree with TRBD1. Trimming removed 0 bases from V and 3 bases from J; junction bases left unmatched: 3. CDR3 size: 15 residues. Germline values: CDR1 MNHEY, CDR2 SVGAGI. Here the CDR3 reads CASSYSSDRDYGYTF. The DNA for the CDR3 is TGTGCCAGCAGTTACTCTTCGGACAGGGACTATGGCTACACCTTC.

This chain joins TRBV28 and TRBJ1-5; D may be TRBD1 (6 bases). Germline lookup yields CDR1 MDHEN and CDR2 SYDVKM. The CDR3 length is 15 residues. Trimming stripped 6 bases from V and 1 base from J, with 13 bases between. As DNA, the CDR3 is TGTGCCAGCAGCGAACCCAGGGGCAGCAATCAGCCCCAGCATTTT. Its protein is CASSEPRGSNQPQHF.

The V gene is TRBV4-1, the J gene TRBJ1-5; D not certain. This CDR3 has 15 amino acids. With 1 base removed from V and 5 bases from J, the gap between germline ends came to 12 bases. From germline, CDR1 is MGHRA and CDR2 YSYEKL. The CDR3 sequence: CASSQVASGDQPQHF. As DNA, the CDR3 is TGCGCCAGCAGCCAAGTTGCCAGCGGGGATCAGCCCCAGCATTTT.

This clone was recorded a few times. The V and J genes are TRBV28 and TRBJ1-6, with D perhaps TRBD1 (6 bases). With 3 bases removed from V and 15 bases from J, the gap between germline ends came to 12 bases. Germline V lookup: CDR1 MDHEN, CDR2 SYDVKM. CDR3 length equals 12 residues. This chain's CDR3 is CASSFGTLNLHF. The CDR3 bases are TGTGCCAGCAGTTTTGGGACACTCAACCTCCACTTT.

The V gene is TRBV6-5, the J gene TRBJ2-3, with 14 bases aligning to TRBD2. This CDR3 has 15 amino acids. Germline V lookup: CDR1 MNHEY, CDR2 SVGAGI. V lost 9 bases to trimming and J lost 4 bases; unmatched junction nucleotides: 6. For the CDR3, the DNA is TGTGCCAGTGGGACTAGCGGGAGACCGGCAGATACGCAGTATTTT. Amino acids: CASGTSGRPADTQYF.

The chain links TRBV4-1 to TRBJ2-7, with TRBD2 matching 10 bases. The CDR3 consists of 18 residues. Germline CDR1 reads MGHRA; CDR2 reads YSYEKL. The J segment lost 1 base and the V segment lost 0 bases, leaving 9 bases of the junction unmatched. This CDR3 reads CASSQDPSGGALSYEQYF. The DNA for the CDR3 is TGCGCCAGCAGCCAAGACCCGAGCGGGGGGGCCTTATCCTACGAGCAGTACTTC.

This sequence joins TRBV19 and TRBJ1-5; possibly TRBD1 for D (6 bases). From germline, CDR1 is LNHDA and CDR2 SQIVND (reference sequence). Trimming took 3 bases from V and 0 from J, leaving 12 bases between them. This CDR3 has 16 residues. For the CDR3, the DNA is TGTGCCAGTAGTATGGCAGGGGCCCCTAGCAATCAGCCCCAGCATTTT. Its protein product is CASSMAGAPSNQPQHF.

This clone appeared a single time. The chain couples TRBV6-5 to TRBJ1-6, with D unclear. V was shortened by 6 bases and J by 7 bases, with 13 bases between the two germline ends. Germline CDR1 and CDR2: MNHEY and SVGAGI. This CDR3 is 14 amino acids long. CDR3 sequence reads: CASRTAGNNSPLHF. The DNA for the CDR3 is TGTGCCAGCAGAACGGCGGGCAACAATTCACCCCTCCACTTT.

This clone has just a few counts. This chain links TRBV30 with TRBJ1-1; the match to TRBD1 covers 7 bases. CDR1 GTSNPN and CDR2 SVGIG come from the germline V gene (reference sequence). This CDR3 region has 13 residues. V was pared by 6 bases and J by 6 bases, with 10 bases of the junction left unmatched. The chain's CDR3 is CACQDRQGAEAFF. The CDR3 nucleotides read TGTGCCTGCCAGGACAGGCAGGGGGCTGAAGCTTTCTTT.

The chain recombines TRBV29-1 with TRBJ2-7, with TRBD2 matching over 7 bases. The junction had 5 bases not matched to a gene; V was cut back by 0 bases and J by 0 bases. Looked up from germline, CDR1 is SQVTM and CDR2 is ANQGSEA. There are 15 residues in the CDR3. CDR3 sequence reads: CSVEELGGISYEQYF. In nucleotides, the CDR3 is TGCAGCGTTGAAGAGCTCGGGGGGATCTCCTACGAGCAGTACTTC.

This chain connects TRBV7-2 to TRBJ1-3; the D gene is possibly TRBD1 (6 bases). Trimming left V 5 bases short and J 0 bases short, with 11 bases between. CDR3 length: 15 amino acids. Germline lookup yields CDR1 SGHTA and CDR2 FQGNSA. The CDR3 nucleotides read TGTGCCAGCAGCCCTAGGACAGACTCTGGAAACACCATATATTTT. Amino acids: CASSPRTDSGNTIYF.

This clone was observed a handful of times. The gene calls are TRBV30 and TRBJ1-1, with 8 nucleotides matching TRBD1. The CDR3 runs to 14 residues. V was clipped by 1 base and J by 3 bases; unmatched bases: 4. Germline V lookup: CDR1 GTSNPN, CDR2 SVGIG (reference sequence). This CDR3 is CAWSGVRGHTEAFF. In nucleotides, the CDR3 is TGTGCCTGGAGTGGGGTCAGGGGGCACACTGAAGCTTTCTTT.

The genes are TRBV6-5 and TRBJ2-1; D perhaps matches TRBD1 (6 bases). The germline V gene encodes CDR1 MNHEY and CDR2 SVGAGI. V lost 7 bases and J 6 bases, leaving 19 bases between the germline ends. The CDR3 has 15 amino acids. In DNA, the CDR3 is TGTGCCAGCACCGACCGGGAAGGGGGAATCAATGAGCAGTTCTTC. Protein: CASTDREGGINEQFF.

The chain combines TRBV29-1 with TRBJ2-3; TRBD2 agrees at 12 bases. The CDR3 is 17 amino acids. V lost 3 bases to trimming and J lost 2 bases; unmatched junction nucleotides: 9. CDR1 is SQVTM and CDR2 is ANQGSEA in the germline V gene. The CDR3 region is CSVDSSASGGATDTQYF. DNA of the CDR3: TGCAGCGTTGATAGTTCGGCTAGCGGGGGGGCCACAGATACGCAGTATTTT.

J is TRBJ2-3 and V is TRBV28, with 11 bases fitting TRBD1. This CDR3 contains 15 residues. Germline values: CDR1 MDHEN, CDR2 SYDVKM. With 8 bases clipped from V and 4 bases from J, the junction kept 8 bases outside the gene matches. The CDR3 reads CASSTPGQGADTQYF. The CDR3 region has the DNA TGTGCCAGCTCAACCCCGGGACAGGGGGCAGATACGCAGTATTTT.

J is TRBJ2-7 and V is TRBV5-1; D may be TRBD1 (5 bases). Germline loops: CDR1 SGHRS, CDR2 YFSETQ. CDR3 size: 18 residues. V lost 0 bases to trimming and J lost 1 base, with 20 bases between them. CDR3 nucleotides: TGCGCCAGCAGCTTGGGTCAGGGTGGGGAAAGGTTGTCCTACGAGCAGTACTTC. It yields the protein CASSLGQGGERLSYEQYF.

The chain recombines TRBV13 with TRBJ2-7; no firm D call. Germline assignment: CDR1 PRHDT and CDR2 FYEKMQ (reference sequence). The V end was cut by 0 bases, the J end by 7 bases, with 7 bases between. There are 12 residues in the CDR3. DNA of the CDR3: TGTGCCAGCAGCTTAGGGCCCCGGGAGCAGTACTTC. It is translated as CASSLGPREQYF.

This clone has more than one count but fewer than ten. The CDR3 loop is CASSQPGQGAEQYF. In DNA, the CDR3 is TGCGCCAGCAGCCAACCGGGACAGGGGGCCGAGCAGTACTTC. The chain is built from TRBV4-1 and TRBJ2-7, with 12 bases aligning to TRBD1. The CDR3 consists of 14 residues. Unmatched junction bases numbered 2, after V lost 2 bases and J lost 6 bases. In germline, CDR1 is MGHRA, CDR2 YSYEKL.

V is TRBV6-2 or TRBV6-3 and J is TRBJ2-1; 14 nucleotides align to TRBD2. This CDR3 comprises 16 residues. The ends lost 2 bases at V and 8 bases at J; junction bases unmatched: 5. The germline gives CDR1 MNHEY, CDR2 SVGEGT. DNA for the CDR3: TGTGCCAGCAGTTACGGGACTAGCGGGGGAAGTGATGAGCAGTTCTTC. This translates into CASSYGTSGGSDEQFF.

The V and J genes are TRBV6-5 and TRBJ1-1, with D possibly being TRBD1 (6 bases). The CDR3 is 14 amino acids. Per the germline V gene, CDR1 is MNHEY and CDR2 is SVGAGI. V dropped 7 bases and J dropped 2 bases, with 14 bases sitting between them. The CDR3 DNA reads TGTGCCAGCACCCGGACAGCGGGAAACACTGAAGCTTTCTTT. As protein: CASTRTAGNTEAFF.

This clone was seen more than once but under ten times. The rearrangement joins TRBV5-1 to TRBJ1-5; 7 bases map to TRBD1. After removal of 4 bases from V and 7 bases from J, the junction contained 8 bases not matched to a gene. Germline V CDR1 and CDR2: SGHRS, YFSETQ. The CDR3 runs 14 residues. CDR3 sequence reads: CASSPGTDAQPQHF. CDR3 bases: TGCGCCAGCAGCCCCGGGACAGATGCGCAGCCCCAGCATTTT.

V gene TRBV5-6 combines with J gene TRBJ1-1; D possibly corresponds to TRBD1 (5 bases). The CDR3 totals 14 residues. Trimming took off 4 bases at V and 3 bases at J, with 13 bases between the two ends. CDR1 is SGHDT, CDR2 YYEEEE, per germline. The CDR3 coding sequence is TGTGCCAGCAGCCCCGCGGGGCGATACACTGAAGCTTTCTTT. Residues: CASSPAGRYTEAFF.

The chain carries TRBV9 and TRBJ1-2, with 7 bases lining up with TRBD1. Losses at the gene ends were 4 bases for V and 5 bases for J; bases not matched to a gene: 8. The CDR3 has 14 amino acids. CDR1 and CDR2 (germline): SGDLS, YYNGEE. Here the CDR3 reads CASSPPGQMYGYTF. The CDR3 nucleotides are TGTGCCAGCAGCCCCCCGGGACAGATGTATGGCTACACCTTC.

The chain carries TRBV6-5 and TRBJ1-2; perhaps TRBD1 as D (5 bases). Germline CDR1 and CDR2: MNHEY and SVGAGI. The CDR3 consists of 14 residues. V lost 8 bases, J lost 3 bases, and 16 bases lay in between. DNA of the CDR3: TGTGCCAGCTCTCTCGGGGGGAGGGACTATGGCTACACCTTC. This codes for CASSLGGRDYGYTF.

CDR3 in amino acids: CASRQANYGYTF. The CDR3 DNA sequence: TGTGCCAGCCGACAGGCTAACTATGGCTACACCTTC. V usage is TRBV21-1 and J usage is TRBJ1-2; whether TRBD1, the table's D call, matches the DNA was not checked. TRBV21-1 is labeled a pseudogene. The length of the CDR3 is 12 residues.

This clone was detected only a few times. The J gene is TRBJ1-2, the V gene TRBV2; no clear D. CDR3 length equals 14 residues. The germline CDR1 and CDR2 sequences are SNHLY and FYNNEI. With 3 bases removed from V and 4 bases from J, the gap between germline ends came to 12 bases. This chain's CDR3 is CASSDHRGIYGYTF. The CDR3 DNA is TGTGCCAGCAGTGACCATCGGGGAATCTATGGCTACACCTTC.

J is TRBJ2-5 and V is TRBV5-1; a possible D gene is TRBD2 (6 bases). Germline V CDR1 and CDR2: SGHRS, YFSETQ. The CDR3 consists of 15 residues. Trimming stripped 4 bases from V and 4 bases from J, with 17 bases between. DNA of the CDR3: TGCGCCAGCAGCCGATCCGGGACGGAGGGAGAGACCCAGTACTTC. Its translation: CASSRSGTEGETQYF.

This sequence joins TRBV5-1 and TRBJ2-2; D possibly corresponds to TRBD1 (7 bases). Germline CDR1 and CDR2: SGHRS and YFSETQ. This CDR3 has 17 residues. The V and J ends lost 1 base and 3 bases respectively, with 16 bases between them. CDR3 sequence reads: CASSLSTGAGYTGELFF. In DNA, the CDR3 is TGCGCCAGCAGCTTGTCAACAGGGGCGGGGTACACCGGGGAGCTGTTTTTT. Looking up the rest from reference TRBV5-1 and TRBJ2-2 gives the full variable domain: KAGVTQTPRYLIKTRGQQVTLSCSPISGHRSVSWYQQTPGQGLQFLFEYFSETQRNKGNFPGRFSGRQFSNSRSEMNVSTLELGDSALYLCASSLSTGAGYTGELFFGEGSRLTVL.

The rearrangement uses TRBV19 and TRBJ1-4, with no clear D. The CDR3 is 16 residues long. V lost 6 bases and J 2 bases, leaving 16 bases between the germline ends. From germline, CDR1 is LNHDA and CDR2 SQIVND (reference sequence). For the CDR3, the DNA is TGTGCCAGTAGCCGGGAGAAGGCTGGTACTAATGAAAAACTGTTTTTT. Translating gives CASSREKAGTNEKLFF.

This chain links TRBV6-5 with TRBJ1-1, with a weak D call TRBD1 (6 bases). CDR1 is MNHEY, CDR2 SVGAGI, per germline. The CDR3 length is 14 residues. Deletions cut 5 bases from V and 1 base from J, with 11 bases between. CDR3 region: CASSPQGRNTEAFF. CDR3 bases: TGTGCCAGCAGTCCTCAGGGGAGGAACACTGAAGCTTTCTTT.

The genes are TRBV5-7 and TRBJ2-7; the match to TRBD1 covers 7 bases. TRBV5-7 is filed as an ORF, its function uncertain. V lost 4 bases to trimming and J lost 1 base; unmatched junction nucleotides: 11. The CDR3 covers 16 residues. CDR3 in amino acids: CASSAQTGTASYEQYF. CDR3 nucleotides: TGTGCCAGCAGCGCTCAAACCGGGACAGCTTCCTACGAGCAGTACTTC.